These 28 T cell receptor beta chains share one sample of origin, sequenced in a study of blood T cells in healthy people across ages. The second PCR ran roughly 7 to 11 cycles with a sample-barcoded 5' primer and J-beta primers. TCRdb recomputed calls from the 5' RACE reads with MiXCR, one row per CDR3 protein. The table includes hundreds of thousands of distinct CDR3 sequences, around 46% detected once. The sequencing input was blood. The origin of the receptors is a woman aged 60-75 years in good health.

With respect to this clonotype: The junction shows a germline mismatch at one end, possibly a read error. The chain is built from TRBV11-2 and TRBJ2-3; D may be TRBD1 (6 bases). The germline CDR1 and CDR2 sequences are SGHAT and FQNNGV. The CDR3 loop spans 13 amino acids. As DNA, the CDR3 is TGTGCCAGCAGCCAGACAGGCACAGGTACGCAGTATTTT. It is translated as CASSQTGTGTQYF.

This clonotype was counted many times. The chain uses TRBV4-2 and TRBJ2-5; the D gene could be TRBD1 or TRBD2 (5 bases each). Trimming removed 0 bases at V and 3 bases at J, with 11 bases between. Germline values: CDR1 LGHNA, CDR2 YNFKEQ. The length of the CDR3 is 15 residues. This CDR3 is CASSQDPGAEETQYF. In DNA form, the CDR3 reads TGTGCCAGCAGCCAAGATCCCGGGGCGGAAGAGACCCAGTACTTC.

Details on this clonotype: A read error is possible here, since a much larger clone lies one base away. This sequence joins TRBV7-2 and TRBJ2-7; 7 bases fit TRBD1. CDR3 length: 15 residues. Germline loops: CDR1 SGHTA, CDR2 FQGNSA. V gave up 8 bases and J gave up 0 bases; unmatched junction bases: 10. This chain's CDR3 is CASGTGTAVSYEQYF. In DNA, the CDR3 is TGTGCCAGCGGCACTGGGACAGCGGTCTCCTACGAGCAGTACTTC.

V gene TRBV6-5 combines with J gene TRBJ2-7; 10 nucleotides align to TRBD1. Trimming cost V 2 bases and J 4 bases; bases outside gene matches: 8. Germline V CDR1 and CDR2: MNHEY, SVGAGI. CDR3 size: 16 residues. As DNA, the CDR3 is TGTGCCAGCAGTTACCGTCCGGGACAGGGGCTATACGAGCAGTACTTC. The encoded protein is CASSYRPGQGLYEQYF.

The chain is built from TRBV28 and TRBJ1-1, with D possibly TRBD1 on 6 matching bases. Germline CDR1 and CDR2: MDHEN and SYDVKM. The CDR3 is 14 residues long. V was trimmed by 2 bases and J by 1 base, leaving 8 bases between them. The CDR3 loop is CASSLQQGNTEAFF. The CDR3 DNA follows: TGTGCCAGCAGTTTACAACAGGGGAACACTGAAGCTTTCTTT.

The V gene is TRBV7-2, the J gene TRBJ2-1; unclear D gene. CDR1 is SGHTA, CDR2 FQGNSA, per germline. The CDR3 loop spans 14 amino acids. V was shortened by 0 bases and J by 10 bases, with 13 bases between the two germline ends. The CDR3 DNA reads TGTGCCAGCAGCTTAGCTCTGCAATCCTACGAGCAGTTCTTC. It encodes CASSLALQSYEQFF.

V gene TRBV28 combines with J gene TRBJ2-4; 7 positions match TRBD1. CDR1 is MDHEN, CDR2 SYDVKM, per germline. V was pared by 6 bases and J by 15 bases, with 11 bases of the junction left unmatched. CDR3 length: 12 amino acids. The CDR3 nucleotides are TGTGCCAGCAGCCGTAGACAGGGATTGGGGTACTTC. It codes for CASSRRQGLGYF.

The CDR3 nucleotides are TGCGCCAGCAATCACGGGACTAGCGGGAGATGGGCCGGGGAGCTGTTTTTT. It is translated as CASNHGTSGRWAGELFF. The chain uses TRBV5-1 and TRBJ2-2; 14 positions agree with TRBD2. The CDR3 extends over 17 amino acids. Germline V gene sequence: CDR1 SGHRS, CDR2 YFSETQ. The J segment lost 6 bases and the V segment lost 6 bases, leaving 10 bases of the junction unmatched.

V usage is TRBV7-2 and J usage is TRBJ1-6, with 8 nucleotides matching TRBD1. V lost 1 base, J lost 7 bases, and 6 bases stayed unmatched. The CDR3 length is 16 residues. CDR1 is SGHTA, CDR2 FQGNSA, per germline. CDR3 sequence: CASSLGRTGQNSPLHF. DNA of the CDR3: TGTGCCAGCAGCTTAGGAAGGACAGGGCAGAATTCACCCCTCCACTTT. The full variable domain, rest sourced from reference TRBV7-2 and TRBJ1-6, is GAGVSQSPSNKVTEKGKDVELRCDPISGHTALYWYRQSLGQGLEFLIYFQGNSAPDKSGLPSDRFSAERTGGSVSTLTIQRTQQEDSAVYLCASSLGRTGQNSPLHFGNGTRLTVT.

As regards this clonotype: A much larger clone differs from this one at a single base, so this may be a read error. V gene TRBV25-1 combines with J gene TRBJ1-2; the D is unclear. The CDR3 is 13 amino acids. CDR1 and CDR2 (germline): MGHDK, SYGVNS. CDR3 residues: CASSDLSHYSYTF. CDR3 bases: TGTGCCAGCAGTGATCTTTCCCACTATAGCTACACCTTC.

V and J are TRBV5-5 and TRBJ1-2; D perhaps matches TRBD1 (6 bases). Trimming took 10 bases from V and 3 from J, leaving 22 bases between them. This CDR3 is built from 15 residues. CDR1 is SGHKS and CDR2 is YYEKEE in the germline V gene (reference sequence). CDR3 sequence: CAGSEAPGVDYGYTF. The CDR3 DNA is TGTGCCGGTAGCGAGGCCCCAGGGGTGGACTATGGCTACACCTTC.

This clonotype was picked up many times. The rearrangement uses TRBV20-1 and TRBJ2-5; 10 nucleotides align to TRBD2. The junction had 6 bases not matched to a gene; V was cut back by 6 bases and J by 2 bases. Germline V lookup: CDR1 DFQATT, CDR2 SNEGSKA (reference sequence). The CDR3 has 14 amino acids. The CDR3 DNA reads as TGCAGTGCAACACTAGCGGGGTTACAAGAGACCCAGTACTTC. Its protein product is CSATLAGLQETQYF.

A note on this clonotype: This may be a read error, as it is one base from a much larger clone. The chain is built from TRBV29-1 and TRBJ2-5, with TRBD2 matching 10 bases. The DNA end is more similar to TRBJ2-7, so the J call may be wrong. Germline V gene lookup returns CDR1 SQVTM and CDR2 ANQGSEA. The CDR3 spans 14 residues. The CDR3 region is CSVARTSGPCEQYF. The CDR3 nucleotides read TGCAGCGTTGCCCGGACTAGCGGACCCTGCGAGCAGTACTTC.

Note on this clonotype: A much larger clone lies a single base off, so this may be a read error. The chain joins TRBV7-2 to TRBJ2-5; D might be TRBD2 (5 bases). CDR3 length: 14 amino acids. V was shortened by 4 bases and J by 0 bases, with 9 bases between the two germline ends. Per germline, CDR1 SGHTA and CDR2 FQGNSA. CDR3 protein: CASSSPGYQETQYF. The CDR3 DNA is TGTGCCAGCAGCTCCCCGGGGTACCAAGAGACCCAGTACTTC. The full variable domain, completed using reference TRBV7-2 and TRBJ2-5, is GAGVSQSPSNKVTEKGKDVELRCDPISGHTALYWYRQSLGQGLEFLIYFQGNSAPDKSGLPSDRFSAERTGGSVSTLTIQRTQQEDSAVYLCASSSPGYQETQYFGPGTRLLVL.

This clonotype was detected a few times. V gene TRBV25-1 combines with J gene TRBJ2-7; TRBD1 is a possible D gene (5 bases). CDR1 MGHDK and CDR2 SYGVNS come from the germline V gene. The ends were cut back, 4 bases at V and 5 bases at J, with 18 bases in the middle. This CDR3 contains 15 residues. The CDR3 region is CASSAYLTVPDEQYF. The CDR3 coding sequence is TGTGCCAGCAGTGCCTATCTGACAGTTCCGGACGAGCAGTACTTC.

This clonotype was detected a few times. V gene TRBV11-1 combines with J gene TRBJ2-1, with D tentatively TRBD2 (5 bases). Per germline, CDR1 SGHAT and CDR2 FQDESV (reference sequence). This CDR3 is built from 14 residues. The V end lost 6 bases, the J end lost 5 bases, and 14 bases lay between the germline ends. The DNA for the CDR3 is TGTGCCAGCAGTCTCACTAGTTTCGACAATGAGCAGTTCTTC. It codes for CASSLTSFDNEQFF. The full variable domain, rest sourced from reference TRBV11-1 and TRBJ2-1, is EAEVAQSPRYKITEKSQAVAFWCDPISGHATLYWYRQILGQGPELLVQFQDESVVDDSQLPKDRFSAERLKGVDSTLKIQPAELGDSAMYLCASSLTSFDNEQFFGPGTRLTVL.

A few counts support this clonotype. The V gene is TRBV4-3, the J gene TRBJ2-3, with 7 bases lining up with TRBD2. The junction had 14 bases not matched to a gene; V was cut back by 4 bases and J by 1 base. CDR3 size: 18 residues. Germline loops: CDR1 LGHNA, CDR2 YSLEER. The DNA for the CDR3 is TGCGCCAGCAGCCTCAGACTAGCATCCTATACCCGCACAGATACGCAGTATTTT. Amino acids: CASSLRLASYTRTDTQYF.

This clonotype has only a few counts. The chain uses TRBV20-1 and TRBJ2-2, with D possibly TRBD2 on 6 matching bases. The V gene's germline CDR1 is DFQATT and CDR2 SNEGSKA (reference sequence). V lost 3 bases, J lost 5 bases, and 10 bases lay in between. The CDR3 has 13 amino acids. The DNA of the CDR3 is TGCAGTGCTAGGGATAGCGGAACCGGGGAGCTGTTTTTT. This codes for CSARDSGTGELFF.

This clonotype turned up a few times. The chain links TRBV24-1 to TRBJ1-2; 8 bases are a match to TRBD1. In germline, CDR1 is KGHDR, CDR2 SFDVKD. Trimming at V came to 3 bases and at J to 7 bases, leaving 6 bases not matched to a gene. The CDR3 sequence is 14 residues long. The CDR3 coding sequence is TGTGCCACCAGTGATCTCGGACAGGGAGGTGGCTACACCTTC. It specifies CATSDLGQGGGYTF.

The chain uses TRBV7-3 and TRBJ2-5; D unresolved. The assigned J gene may be wrong: the sequence end matches TRBJ2-1 better. The CDR3 covers 13 residues. The germline CDR1 and CDR2 sequences are SGHTA and FQGTGA. Here the CDR3 reads CASSPTRRETQFF. CDR3 coding DNA: TGTGCCAGCTCCCCGACGAGAAGAGAGACCCAGTTCTTC.

This clonotype was counted many times. The chain carries TRBV20-1 and TRBJ2-3, with 10 bases aligning to TRBD2. This CDR3 spans 17 amino acids. The germline gives CDR1 DFQATT, CDR2 SNEGSKA (reference sequence). V dropped 3 bases and J dropped 5; count of bases not matched to a gene: 14. CDR3 loop: CSARPRLAGGWGDTQYF. CDR3 DNA sequence: TGCAGTGCTAGGCCCCGTTTAGCGGGGGGCTGGGGAGATACGCAGTATTTT.

The chain combines TRBV5-1 with TRBJ2-1, with 11 bases aligning to TRBD2. Trimming at V came to 5 bases and at J to 5 bases, leaving 6 bases not matched to a gene. Germline loops: CDR1 SGHRS, CDR2 YFSETQ. The CDR3 extends over 15 amino acids. DNA for the CDR3: TGCGCCAGCAGTCCTAGCGGGGGGCTAGACAATGAGCAGTTCTTC. Translated: CASSPSGGLDNEQFF.

In its sample, this clonotype was seen many times. The chain combines TRBV5-1 with TRBJ2-7, with no clear D. V lost 4 bases and J 1 base, leaving 15 bases between the germline ends. The CDR3 spans 15 residues. Germline V gene data show CDR1 as SGHRS and CDR2 as YFSETQ. The CDR3 DNA follows: TGCGCCAGCAGCCCAGTTCCGGCCAAATCCTACGAGCAGTACTTC. As protein: CASSPVPAKSYEQYF. Together with reference TRBV5-1 and TRBJ2-7, the CDR3 gives the full variable domain: KAGVTQTPRYLIKTRGQQVTLSCSPISGHRSVSWYQQTPGQGLQFLFEYFSETQRNKGNFPGRFSGRQFSNSRSEMNVSTLELGDSALYLCASSPVPAKSYEQYFGPGTRLTVT.

The J gene is TRBJ1-2, the V gene TRBV20-1; 7 nucleotides line up with TRBD1. Germline V gene data show CDR1 as DFQATT and CDR2 as SNEGSKA (reference sequence). V trimming: 8 bases; J trimming: 12 bases; junction bases outside the gene matches: 15. The CDR3 extends over 12 amino acids. In DNA form, the CDR3 reads TGCAGTTCCCGTACACAGGGGAACCGCCACACCTTC. It codes for CSSRTQGNRHTF.

This clonotype is medium-sized in the sample. The genes are TRBV5-1 and TRBJ2-1, with D perhaps TRBD1 (6 bases). Germline-derived CDR1 and CDR2 are SGHRS and YFSETQ. The CDR3 sequence is 14 residues long. The germline V and J ends were trimmed by 5 bases and 0 bases, with 9 bases remaining between them. CDR3 nucleotide sequence: TGCGCCAGCAGGCTGGACAGCTCCTACAATGAGCAGTTCTTC. This gives the protein CASRLDSSYNEQFF.

This clonotype has more than one count but fewer than ten. This chain connects TRBV13 to TRBJ2-1, with D perhaps being TRBD1 or TRBD2 (5 bases each). The germline V gene encodes CDR1 PRHDT and CDR2 FYEKMQ (reference sequence). Trimming took 6 bases from V and 10 from J, leaving 19 bases between them. The CDR3 consists of 14 residues. The CDR3 coding sequence is TGTGCCAGCAGGGATCCTGGAGGCCCAGGGGAGCAGTTCTTC. It is translated as CASRDPGGPGEQFF.

The chain uses TRBV10-3 and TRBJ1-1; 7 bases agree with TRBD1. V gave up 6 bases and J gave up 5 bases; unmatched junction bases: 12. Per the germline V gene, CDR1 is ENHRY and CDR2 is SYGVKD. This CDR3 comprises 15 residues. The CDR3 DNA reads TGTGCCATCAGCCGACAGGGCGATATGGGGACTGAAGCTTTCTTT. It translates to CAISRQGDMGTEAFF.

The J gene is TRBJ2-5, the V gene TRBV28; 9 bases match TRBD2. CDR3 length: 16 amino acids. The germline V gene encodes CDR1 MDHEN and CDR2 SYDVKM. V shed 2 bases and J 11 bases; nucleotides not matched to a gene: 15. The CDR3 coding sequence is TGTGCCAGCAGTTTACTAGCGGGAAACCTCGGGGGAGAGCAGTACTTC. Translated: CASSLLAGNLGGEQYF.